This TCR beta chain emerged from a study of T-cell memory formation after mild COVID-19. TCRdb used MiXCR to reprocess the 5' RACE reads, holding one entry per CDR3 protein. The sample shows roughly 410,000 distinct CDR3 sequences, 20% to 30% of them seen only once. V lost 0 bases and J 5 bases, leaving 10 bases between the germline ends. From germline, CDR1 is SGDLS and CDR2 YYNGEE. CDR3 length equals 14 residues. The TCR comes from an adult woman who had mild COVID-19 (a few samples of this study predate the infection). Cell type and time point are not known. V is TRBV9 and J is TRBJ2-3; TRBD1 might be the D (5 bases). Material: PBMCs or a T cell subset sorted from them (not recorded which). CDR3 loop: CASSVVQERDTQYF. CDR3 DNA sequence: TGTGCCAGCAGCGTAGTACAGGAGAGAGATACGCAGTATTTT. Based on the CDR3 plus reference TRBV9 and TRBJ2-3, the full variable domain is DSGVTQTPKHLITATGQRVTLRCSPRSGDLSVYWYQQSLDQGLQFLIQYYNGEERAKGNILERFSAQQFPDLHSELNLSSLELGDSALYFCASSVVQERDTQYFGPGTRLTVL.